The rows below give T cell receptor beta chains drawn from one sample of a study of T-cell memory formation after mild COVID-19. MiXCR was run by TCRdb on the 5' RACE reads, yielding one entry per CDR3 protein. The sample lists over 400,000 distinct CDR3 sequences; less than 25% were seen once. The specimen sequenced was PBMCs or a T cell subset sorted from them (not recorded which). These receptor sequences come from an adult woman who had mild COVID-19 (a few samples of this study predate the infection). Cell type and time point are not known. The CDR3 runs from the conserved cysteine through the conserved F or W. Each record gives: V gene, D gene, clone size, J gene, CDR3 protein, CDR3 DNA. D genes are given only for firm matches. Where a row states a size, it is once, few, many or the class of an expanded clone; other rows omit it.

V: TRBV7-2
D: TRBD2
size: few
J: TRBJ2-3
CDR3: CASSFLRLASDTQYF
DNA: TGTGCCAGCAGCTTTCTGCGACTAGCATCAGATACGCAGTATTTT

V: TRBV29-1
D: TRBD2
size: few
J: TRBJ2-1
CDR3: CSGLADNNEQFF
DNA: TGCAGCGGGCTAGCGGATAACAATGAGCAGTTCTTC

V: TRBV12-3/TRBV12-4
D: TRBD1
size: few
J: TRBJ1-2
CDR3: CASRGDSYGYTF
DNA: TGTGCCAGCAGAGGGGACAGCTATGGCTACACCTTC

V: TRBV7-6
D: NA
size: few
J: TRBJ1-4
CDR3: CASTPLVESEKLFF
DNA: TGTGCCAGCACCCCTCTGGTTGAAAGTGAAAAACTGTTTTTT

V: TRBV7-8
D: TRBD2
size: few
J: TRBJ2-1
CDR3: CASSSGTSGSGNEQFF
DNA: TGTGCCAGCAGCTCCGGGACTAGCGGGAGTGGCAATGAGCAGTTCTTC

V: TRBV4-1
D: TRBD2
size: NA
J: TRBJ2-3
CDR3: CASSLGLAGVSQDTQYF
DNA: TGCGCCAGCAGTCTGGGACTAGCGGGGGTGAGCCAGGATACGCAGTATTTT

V: TRBV4-3
D: TRBD2
size: NA
J: TRBJ2-3
CDR3: CASSPKALAGVADTQYF
DNA: TGCGCCAGCAGCCCTAAGGCATTAGCGGGAGTGGCAGATACGCAGTATTTT

V: TRBV5-1
D: NA
size: few
J: TRBJ2-3
CDR3: CASSLFGNSADTQYF
DNA: TGCGCCAGCAGCTTGTTCGGTAATTCAGCAGATACGCAGTATTTT

V: TRBV15
D: NA
size: once
J: TRBJ1-2
CDR3: CATSGGFSYGYTF
DNA: TGTGCCACCAGCGGCGGGTTTAGTTATGGCTACACCTTC

V: TRBV5-1
D: TRBD2
size: NA
J: TRBJ2-3
CDR3: CASSSGLAGSRGTDTQYF
DNA: TGCGCCAGCAGCTCGGGACTAGCGGGTTCCCGGGGTACAGATACGCAGTATTTT

V: TRBV5-5
D: NA
size: NA
J: TRBJ2-7
CDR3: CASSLKPRGWLNYEQYF
DNA: TGTGCCAGCAGCTTGAAACCAAGGGGATGGTTGAACTACGAGCAGTACTTC

V: TRBV6-5
D: TRBD1
size: many
J: TRBJ2-1
CDR3: CASSYSRGQGGFYNEQFF
DNA: TGTGCCAGCAGTTACTCGAGGGGACAGGGTGGGTTCTACAATGAGCAGTTCTTC

V: TRBV4-1
D: NA
size: once
J: TRBJ2-2
CDR3: CASSQGPGGYTGELFF
DNA: TGCGCCAGCAGCCAGGGCCCTGGAGGATACACCGGGGAGCTGTTTTTT

V: TRBV10-3
D: NA
size: few
J: TRBJ2-7
CDR3: CAISEVSGEQYF
DNA: TGTGCCATCAGTGAGGTCTCAGGCGAGCAGTACTTC

V: TRBV18
D: NA
size: few
J: TRBJ2-6
CDR3: CASSPPRGAGANVLTF
DNA: TGTGCCAGCTCACCACCAAGGGGGGCCGGGGCCAACGTCCTGACTTTC

V: TRBV7-3
D: NA
size: few
J: TRBJ2-6
CDR3: CASGENSGANVLTF
DNA: TGTGCCAGCGGCGAAAACTCCGGGGCCAACGTCCTGACTTTC

V: TRBV19
D: NA
size: NA
J: TRBJ1-2
CDR3: CASSIEVGGYTF
DNA: TGTGCCAGTAGTATTGAGGTTGGCGGCTACACCTTC

V: TRBV7-9
D: TRBD1
size: few
J: TRBJ2-7
CDR3: CASSLEGRQGHF
DNA: TGTGCCAGCAGCTTAGAGGGGCGACAGGGACACTTC

V: TRBV30
D: NA
size: NA
J: TRBJ2-7
CDR3: CAWSLGTYYEQYF
DNA: TGTGCCTGGAGTTTAGGAACCTACTACGAGCAGTACTTC

V: TRBV20-1
D: NA
size: few
J: TRBJ2-1
CDR3: CSARRRGNEQFF
DNA: TGCAGTGCTAGGAGGAGGGGCAATGAGCAGTTCTTC

V: TRBV7-2
D: NA
size: few
J: TRBJ2-1
CDR3: CASTLLETGYNEQFF
DNA: TGTGCCAGCACCCTACTAGAAACGGGATACAATGAGCAGTTCTTC

V: TRBV7-2
D: NA
size: few
J: TRBJ2-2
CDR3: CASSLVAPVRELFF
DNA: TGTGCCAGCAGCTTAGTAGCACCGGTTCGGGAGCTGTTTTTT

V: TRBV27
D: NA
size: NA
J: TRBJ1-2
CDR3: CAPGPYGYTF
DNA: TGTGCCCCGGGACCCTATGGCTACACCTTC

V: TRBV5-1
D: TRBD2
size: few
J: TRBJ2-1
CDR3: CASSLGLDQRDSYNEQFF
DNA: TGCGCCAGCAGCTTGGGGTTGGATCAGCGGGACTCCTACAATGAGCAGTTCTTC

V: TRBV6-1
D: NA
size: NA
J: TRBJ2-7
CDR3: CASGDGRQAPYEQYF
DNA: TGTGCCAGCGGGGACGGGAGACAGGCCCCCTACGAGCAGTACTTC

V: TRBV7-6
D: TRBD2
size: NA
J: TRBJ2-1
CDR3: CASSARLAGETYNEQFF
DNA: TGTGCCAGCAGCGCCAGACTAGCGGGGGAGACCTACAATGAGCAGTTCTTC

V: TRBV20-1
D: NA
size: NA
J: TRBJ2-7
CDR3: CSAISDLGEQYF
DNA: TGCAGTGCGATCTCTGACCTGGGCGAGCAGTACTTC

V: TRBV29-1
D: TRBD2
size: few
J: TRBJ2-5
CDR3: CSVKTSGRAETPETQYF
DNA: TGCAGCGTTAAGACTAGCGGGAGGGCCGAGACTCCGGAGACCCAGTACTTC

V: TRBV29-1
D: TRBD1
size: NA
J: TRBJ1-1
CDR3: CSSSGGTEAFF
DNA: TGCAGCTCCTCAGGGGGGACTGAAGCTTTCTTT

V: TRBV7-2
D: NA
size: few
J: TRBJ2-1
CDR3: CASSFGHFSSYNEQFF
DNA: TGTGCCAGCAGCTTCGGACACTTTAGCTCCTACAATGAGCAGTTCTTC

V: TRBV11-2
D: TRBD2
size: NA
J: TRBJ2-1
CDR3: CASSLMTGGVHNEQFF
DNA: TGTGCCAGCAGCCTTATGACCGGGGGGGTCCACAATGAGCAGTTCTTC

V: TRBV6-2/TRBV6-3
D: TRBD2
size: NA
J: TRBJ2-7
CDR3: CASSSRLAGVVYEQYF
DNA: TGTGCCAGCAGCTCCCGACTAGCGGGAGTGGTATACGAGCAGTACTTC

V: TRBV30
D: NA
size: NA
J: TRBJ1-1
CDR3: CAWSVEVDTEAFF
DNA: TGTGCCTGGAGTGTAGAGGTGGACACTGAAGCTTTCTTT

V: TRBV15
D: TRBD1
size: NA
J: TRBJ2-7
CDR3: CATSRGGWDRDYEQYF
DNA: TGTGCCACCAGCAGAGGAGGTTGGGACAGAGACTACGAGCAGTACTTC

V: TRBV7-9
D: NA
size: NA
J: TRBJ2-1
CDR3: CAITRTGRNEQFF
DNA: TGTGCCATAACCCGCACAGGTCGGAATGAGCAGTTCTTC

V: TRBV28
D: TRBD1
size: many
J: TRBJ1-2
CDR3: CASSRLTGTGAQRTF
DNA: TGTGCCAGCAGCCGACTTACCGGGACAGGGGCCCAAAGAACCTTC

V: TRBV23-1
D: NA
size: few
J: TRBJ1-1
CDR3: CASSHSGTDTEAFF
DNA: TGCGCCAGCAGTCACTCCGGGACGGACACTGAAGCTTTCTTT